This T cell receptor beta chain was sequenced in a study of blood T cell repertoires in COVID-19. Study background: Samples taken during acute and convalescent COVID-19 were collected in the United States, Italy and Spain. T cells, B-cell-depleted T cells, or PBMCs provided the cDNA or gDNA that served as material.

Per the original methods: It was from reference gene primer amplification that nucleated cell counts were estimated. Only in-frame clones appear in the TCRdb table, and some are missing; sequencing was by immunoSEQ multiplex PCR. V and J calls and clone size come straight from that table; D and trimming were deduced from the DNA. The sample gives roughly 65,000 clones, 82% of which show up once; over 40% is in the top ten. Trimming cost V 3 bases and J 4 bases; bases outside gene matches: 3. Germline CDR1 is SQVTM and CDR2 is ANQGSEA. The CDR3 is made up of 13 amino acids. Sequencing was carried out using peripheral blood. The receptor was isolated from a human donor in a cohort sampled during active COVID-19. The genes are TRBV29-1 and TRBJ2-1, with TRBD1 identical over 7 bases. Here the CDR3 reads CSVDRGQYNEQFF. In DNA, the CDR3 is TGCAGCGTTGATCGGGGACAGTACAATGAGCAGTTCTTC.